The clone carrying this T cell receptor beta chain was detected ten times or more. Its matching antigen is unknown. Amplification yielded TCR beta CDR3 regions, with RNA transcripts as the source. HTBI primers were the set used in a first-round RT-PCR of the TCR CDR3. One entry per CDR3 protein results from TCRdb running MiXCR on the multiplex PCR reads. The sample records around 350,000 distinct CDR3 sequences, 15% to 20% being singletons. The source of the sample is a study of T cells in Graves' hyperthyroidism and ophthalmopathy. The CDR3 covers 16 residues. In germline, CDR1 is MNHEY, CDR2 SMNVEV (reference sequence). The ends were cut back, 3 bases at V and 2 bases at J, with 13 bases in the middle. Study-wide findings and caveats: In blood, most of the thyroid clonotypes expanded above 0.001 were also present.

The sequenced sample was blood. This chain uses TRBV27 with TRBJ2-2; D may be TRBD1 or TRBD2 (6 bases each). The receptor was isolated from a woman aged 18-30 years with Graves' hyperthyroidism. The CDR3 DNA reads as TGTGCCAGCAGTTTGAGGGGGGCCGAAAACACCGGGGAGCTGTTTTTT. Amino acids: CASSLRGAENTGELFF.